This is a list of T cell receptor beta chains from one sample in a study of post-analysis software for immune sequencing data. TCRdb reprocessed the PCR reads via MiXCR and lists one record per CDR3 protein. The profile shows fewer than 900,000 distinct CDR3 sequences, approximately 44% of them singletons. Input material: blood. These TCRs come from a girl aged 10 to 17 with multiple sclerosis. Each CDR3 is given with its conserved first and last residue. D genes are given only for firm matches. Some rows have no size entry. The others give once, few or many, or a class for an expanded clone.

cdr3_nt cdr3_aa clone_size v_call d_call j_call
TGTGCCAGCAGTTACTTCAACGGGGGGGCTTACAATCAGCCCCAGCATTTT CASSYFNGGAYNQPQHF - TRBV6-2/TRBV6-3 - TRBJ1-5
TGCGCCAGCAGCTTGGATGGCCTAGCGGGAGGCCCTAGCACAGATACGCAGTATTTT CASSLDGLAGGPSTDTQYF few TRBV5-1 TRBD2 TRBJ2-3
TGCAGTGCTAGTCAAACTAGCGGGAGGGGGGGTGAGCAGTTCTTC CSASQTSGRGGEQFF - TRBV20-1 TRBD2 TRBJ2-1
TGCAGCGCCTGGATTGGCGGGAACTACGAGCAGTACTTC CSAWIGGNYEQYF - TRBV29-1 - TRBJ2-7
TGTGCCAGCAGCCGTACAGGGCCCCTTGCCGACAATGAGCAGTTCTTC CASSRTGPLADNEQFF - TRBV7-9 - TRBJ2-1
TGTGCCAGCAGCCAAAGTACAGGGCGGAGCACTGAAGCTTTCTTT CASSQSTGRSTEAFF - TRBV14 - TRBJ1-1
TGTGCCAGCAGTTTATCACTAGCACAAGAGACCCAGTACTTC CASSLSLAQETQYF - TRBV27 - TRBJ2-5
TGCGCCAGCAGCCAAACAGGCTTGAACACTGAAGCTTTCTTT CASSQTGLNTEAFF - TRBV5-1 - TRBJ1-1
TGTGCCAGCAGCCAAGCCGACGAGCAGTACTTC CASSQADEQYF few TRBV14 - TRBJ2-7
TGTGCCAGCAGCGAGGTACCGGGACTAGCGGCGGTCGAGCAGTACTTC CASSEVPGLAAVEQYF few TRBV27 TRBD2 TRBJ2-7
TGCAGCCATAGCGGACCTTACAATGAGCAGTTCTTC CSHSGPYNEQFF - TRBV29-1 - TRBJ2-1
TGTGCCAGCAGCCAATTGACAGGGGCTAACTATGGCTACACCTTC CASSQLTGANYGYTF - TRBV14 TRBD1 TRBJ1-2